This T cell receptor beta chain was captured in a study of cytomegalovirus exposure and HLA in healthy donors. Study-wide points: TRBV6-2, TRBV6-3 and some other V segments were excluded as indistinguishable. The authors later found most CMV-associated TCR beta chains appeared HLA-restricted.

CDR3 length: 16 residues. Trimming removed 2 bases at V and 1 base at J, with 11 bases between. The germline gives CDR1 SGHAT, CDR2 FQNNGV. Remarks on this clone: Its antigen is not identified.

Both 60 Vbeta primers and 13 Jbeta primers went into the PCR. Methods used by the authors: A follow-up analysis tallied approximately 85 million unique TCR beta chains, roughly 11 million shared. Generated by immunoSEQ multiplex PCR, the TCRdb table keeps only in-frame clones and is missing some. V and J calls and clone size come straight from that table; D and trimming were deduced from the DNA. In all, the sample yields about 130,000 clones. The V and J genes are TRBV11-2 and TRBJ1-4; D is uncertain. The sequenced sample was PBMCs. The sequence came from a man aged 18-30 years in good health and CMV-seronegative. CDR3 nucleotide sequence: TGTGCCAGCAGCTTATCCGGGGTGAAAACTAATGAAAAACTGTTTTTT. As protein: CASSLSGVKTNEKLFF. The complete variable domain, with remaining parts taken from reference TRBV11-2 and TRBJ1-4, reads EAGVAQSPRYKIIEKRQSVAFWCNPISGHATLYWYQQILGQGPKLLIQFQNNGVVDDSQLPKDRFSAERLKGVDSTLKIQPAKLEDSAVYLCASSLSGVKTNEKLFFGSGTQLSVL.